This T cell receptor beta chain emerged from a study of T cell responses to AZD1222 COVID-19 vaccine. Study-level points and caveats: Repertoire sampling occurred only after the peak T cell response. A rise in Spike-specific TCR breadth and depth followed two AZD1222 doses. The number of AZD1222 recipients seropositive at baseline was only 6 or 7. Donors were chiefly white British, with a greater number of females, and clonal diversity was perhaps underestimated.

The data were produced by immunoSEQ multiplex PCR, yet TCRdb's version contains in-frame clones alone and is incomplete. Here the sample spans roughly 110,000 clones, 70% to 90% being singletons. CDR3 length: 16 residues. Trimming took off 6 bases at V and 8 bases at J, with 22 bases between the two ends. Germline V gene data show CDR1 as LGHDT and CDR2 as YNNKEL (reference sequence). Only one count was recorded for this clone. Its antigen is unidentified. The chain recombines TRBV3-1 (or the pseudogene TRBV3-2) with TRBJ1-4; D possibly corresponds to TRBD1 (5 bases). The sequence came from an adult who received the AZD1222 COVID-19 vaccine. The sample here was peripheral blood, taken 28 days after the second AZD1222 dose. CDR3 loop: CASRRGRDPWGEKLFF. The CDR3 DNA reads as TGTGCCAGCAGGCGCGGTCGGGACCCATGGGGGGAAAAACTGTTTTTT.